This is a list of T cell receptor beta chains from one sample in a study of T cell changes during pregnancy in multiple sclerosis. Libraries were prepared by immunoSEQ multiplex PCR; TCRdb keeps only in-frame clonotypes and omits some of them. The sample lists about 74,000 clones; approximately 90% were seen once. The sequenced sample was peripheral blood, obtained before pregnancy. The receptors shown here come from a female donor with multiple sclerosis, enrolled in a pregnancy study. Each CDR3 is given with its conserved first and last residue. The order of the fields is J gene, V gene, D gene, clone size, CDR3 DNA, CDR3 protein. D genes are given only for firm matches. Where a row states a size, it is once, few, many or the class of an expanded clone; other rows omit it.

J gene: TRBJ2-7; V gene: TRBV5-1; D gene: TRBD2; clone size: .; CDR3 DNA: TGCGCCAGCAGCCCGGGACTAGCGGGGGACGAGCAGTACTTC; CDR3 protein: CASSPGLAGDEQYF
J gene: TRBJ2-3; V gene: TRBV6-4; D gene: TRBD1; clone size: .; CDR3 DNA: TGTGCCAGCAGTGGCTCGACAGGGGGCACAGATACGCAGTATTTT; CDR3 protein: CASSGSTGGTDTQYF
J gene: TRBJ1-3; V gene: TRBV14; D gene: .; clone size: .; CDR3 DNA: TGTGCCAGCAGCCAAGGAGGTACTGGAAACACCATATATTTT; CDR3 protein: CASSQGGTGNTIYF
J gene: TRBJ1-2; V gene: TRBV18; D gene: TRBD1; clone size: .; CDR3 DNA: TGTGCCAGCTCACAAAGGACAGGGATCTATGGCTACACCTTC; CDR3 protein: CASSQRTGIYGYTF
J gene: TRBJ2-7; V gene: TRBV19; D gene: .; clone size: .; CDR3 DNA: TGTGCCAGTAGTATAACTAGCTTCTCCTACGAGCAGTACTTC; CDR3 protein: CASSITSFSYEQYF
J gene: TRBJ2-7; V gene: TRBV6-1; D gene: .; clone size: .; CDR3 DNA: TGTGCCAGCAGTGAAGGATGGACAGATTATGGCGAGCAGTACTTC; CDR3 protein: CASSEGWTDYGEQYF
J gene: TRBJ2-7; V gene: TRBV5-1; D gene: .; clone size: .; CDR3 DNA: TGCGCCAGCAGCACGTCCCCTAGAAACGAGCAGTACTTC; CDR3 protein: CASSTSPRNEQYF
J gene: TRBJ1-1; V gene: TRBV29-1; D gene: .; clone size: .; CDR3 DNA: TGCAGCGTTCCAGGACAGTCGTTCACTGAAGCTTTCTTT; CDR3 protein: CSVPGQSFTEAFF
J gene: TRBJ2-7; V gene: TRBV29-1; D gene: .; clone size: .; CDR3 DNA: TGCAGCGCTGTGTCCAGGGTCTACGAGCAGTACTTC; CDR3 protein: CSAVSRVYEQYF
J gene: TRBJ2-1; V gene: TRBV5-1; D gene: .; clone size: .; CDR3 DNA: TGCGCCAGCAGCCCTGGCGGAGGGGATGAGCAGTTCTTC; CDR3 protein: CASSPGGGDEQFF
J gene: TRBJ2-1; V gene: TRBV4-1; D gene: .; clone size: many; CDR3 DNA: TGCGCCAGCAGCCAAGCTGGGGGCGCAGATTACGAGCAGTTCTTC; CDR3 protein: CASSQAGGADYEQFF
J gene: TRBJ2-7; V gene: TRBV11-2; D gene: TRBD1; clone size: .; CDR3 DNA: TGTGCCAGCAGCTTGGACAGGGGAGTATCCTACGAGCAGTACTTC; CDR3 protein: CASSLDRGVSYEQYF
J gene: TRBJ2-2; V gene: TRBV28; D gene: .; clone size: .; CDR3 DNA: TGTGCCAGCAGTTTTGGGGGCTCCGGGGAGCTGTTTTTT; CDR3 protein: CASSFGGSGELFF
J gene: TRBJ2-5; V gene: TRBV2; D gene: .; clone size: .; CDR3 DNA: TGTGCCAGCAGTGATCCTTTAGCGGACATAGAGACCCAGTACTTC; CDR3 protein: CASSDPLADIETQYF
J gene: TRBJ1-1; V gene: TRBV16; D gene: .; clone size: .; CDR3 DNA: TGTGCCAGCAGCCAACGGGGGGAGGGCACTGAAGCTTTCTTT; CDR3 protein: CASSQRGEGTEAFF
J gene: TRBJ1-1; V gene: TRBV7-9; D gene: .; clone size: .; CDR3 DNA: TGTGCCAGCAGCTTAGACGGGTACACTGAAGCTTTCTTT; CDR3 protein: CASSLDGYTEAFF
J gene: TRBJ1-1; V gene: TRBV29-1; D gene: .; clone size: few; CDR3 DNA: TGCAGCGTTGAGGGGGCAGGGACGGATCCTTTCTTT; CDR3 protein: CSVEGAGTDPFF
J gene: TRBJ1-2; V gene: TRBV7-9; D gene: TRBD1; clone size: .; CDR3 DNA: TGTGCCAGCAGCAGGGGGACAGGGGTCGACTATGGCTACACCTTC; CDR3 protein: CASSRGTGVDYGYTF
J gene: TRBJ2-1; V gene: TRBV9; D gene: TRBD2; clone size: .; CDR3 DNA: TGTGCCAGCAGCGGGACCTCCGATGGCGGGAGGGTGGATGAGCAGTTCTTC; CDR3 protein: CASSGTSDGGRVDEQFF
J gene: TRBJ1-1; V gene: TRBV19; D gene: .; clone size: .; CDR3 DNA: TGTGCCAGTAGATCCGGACAGCTGAACACTGAAGCTTTCTTT; CDR3 protein: CASRSGQLNTEAFF
J gene: TRBJ2-3; V gene: TRBV18; D gene: TRBD2; clone size: .; CDR3 DNA: TGTGCCAGCTCACCCGGGATTAAGGGACTAACTGTTAGCACAGATACGCAGTATTTT; CDR3 protein: CASSPGIKGLTVSTDTQYF
J gene: TRBJ2-2; V gene: TRBV7-3; D gene: .; clone size: .; CDR3 DNA: TGTGCCAGCAGCATAAATCCGGGGGTGGACACCGGGGAGCTGTTTTTT; CDR3 protein: CASSINPGVDTGELFF
J gene: TRBJ2-5; V gene: TRBV5-4; D gene: .; clone size: .; CDR3 DNA: TGTGCCAGCAGCCCGGGACACATCCAAGAGACCCAGTACTTC; CDR3 protein: CASSPGHIQETQYF
J gene: TRBJ1-5; V gene: TRBV10-2; D gene: TRBD1; clone size: .; CDR3 DNA: TGCGCCAGCAGTGACCCGGGACAGGGGCCAAAGGGGCCCCAGCATTTT; CDR3 protein: CASSDPGQGPKGPQHF
J gene: TRBJ1-2; V gene: TRBV7-9; D gene: .; clone size: .; CDR3 DNA: TGTGCCAGCAGCCTCGGGACTAACTATGGCTACACCTTC; CDR3 protein: CASSLGTNYGYTF
J gene: TRBJ2-7; V gene: TRBV19; D gene: TRBD2; clone size: .; CDR3 DNA: TGTGCCAGTGGGGAACTAGCGGGCCCGGGGTACGAGCAGTACTTC; CDR3 protein: CASGELAGPGYEQYF
J gene: TRBJ2-1; V gene: TRBV7-7; D gene: TRBD2; clone size: .; CDR3 DNA: TGTGCCAGCAGTGACGGACTAGCGGGATTCAATGAGCAGTTCTTC; CDR3 protein: CASSDGLAGFNEQFF
J gene: TRBJ1-1; V gene: TRBV7-2; D gene: .; clone size: .; CDR3 DNA: TGTGCCAGCACCCAGGACAGATACAACACTGAAGCTTTCTTT; CDR3 protein: CASTQDRYNTEAFF
J gene: TRBJ1-1; V gene: TRBV29-1; D gene: TRBD1; clone size: many; CDR3 DNA: TGCAGCGTGGAGACAGGGGGAGGCACTGAAGCTTTCTTT; CDR3 protein: CSVETGGGTEAFF
J gene: TRBJ2-1; V gene: TRBV7-9; D gene: .; clone size: .; CDR3 DNA: TGTGCCAGCAGCTTAGTTGGTGGAGACAGTTGGTACAATGAGCAGTTCTTC; CDR3 protein: CASSLVGGDSWYNEQFF
J gene: TRBJ2-1; V gene: TRBV5-1; D gene: .; clone size: .; CDR3 DNA: TGCGCCAGCAGCTTGACCGCGATCAGGGCAGGGGAGCAGTTCTTC; CDR3 protein: CASSLTAIRAGEQFF
J gene: TRBJ2-5; V gene: TRBV29-1; D gene: .; clone size: .; CDR3 DNA: TGCAGCGTTGAAAGGTCAGGGCAAGAGACCCAGTACTTC; CDR3 protein: CSVERSGQETQYF
J gene: TRBJ1-1; V gene: TRBV7-9; D gene: .; clone size: .; CDR3 DNA: TGTGCCAGCAGCTTAGACAGGGTAATCACTGAAGCTTTCTTT; CDR3 protein: CASSLDRVITEAFF
J gene: TRBJ2-5; V gene: TRBV5-6; D gene: TRBD2; clone size: .; CDR3 DNA: TGTGCCAGCAGCTTAACTAGCGCTGTGGGGGAGACCCAGTACTTC; CDR3 protein: CASSLTSAVGETQYF
J gene: TRBJ2-1; V gene: TRBV7-8; D gene: TRBD2; clone size: once; CDR3 DNA: TGTGCCAGCAGCTTAAGGTGGACTAGCGGGAGTTACAATGAGCAGTTCTTC; CDR3 protein: CASSLRWTSGSYNEQFF
J gene: TRBJ2-1; V gene: TRBV6-1; D gene: .; clone size: .; CDR3 DNA: TGTGCCAGCTCCCTGGACGGGAGCTCCTACAATGAGCAGTTCTTC; CDR3 protein: CASSLDGSSYNEQFF
J gene: TRBJ1-3; V gene: TRBV20-1; D gene: .; clone size: .; CDR3 DNA: TGCAGTGCTAGAGCCGGTAACACCATATATTTT; CDR3 protein: CSARAGNTIYF
J gene: TRBJ2-7; V gene: TRBV9; D gene: .; clone size: once; CDR3 DNA: TGTGCCAGCAGCGTAGGGATAGGGGACGAGCAGTACTTC; CDR3 protein: CASSVGIGDEQYF
J gene: TRBJ2-1; V gene: TRBV10-3; D gene: TRBD2; clone size: .; CDR3 DNA: TGTGCCATCAGGGGGACTAGCGAAAGCTCCTACAATGAGCAGTTCTTC; CDR3 protein: CAIRGTSESSYNEQFF